The T cell receptor beta chain described here comes from a study of CD8+ T cells in alopecia areata. The overall study: It was oral tofacitinib, at 5 to 10 mg twice daily, that treated patients received. General study points: Clonality exceeded that of normal scalp in lesional scalp, most notably in alopecia totalis/universalis.

About this clone itself: As yet, its antigen is unknown.

The CDR3 runs to 16 residues. Germline CDR1 reads GTSNPN; CDR2 reads SVGIG (reference sequence). The V gene lost 0 bases and the J gene lost 0 bases, with 15 bases spanning the gap. Peripheral blood samples and lesional scalp punch biopsies were obtained from alopecia areata patients. A FACSAria was used to sort CD4+ and CD8+ T cells. These cells came from PBMCs. Sequencing used cDNA as its template, made by extracting RNA and reverse transcribing it. The data were produced by immunoSEQ multiplex PCR, yet TCRdb's version contains in-frame clones alone and is incomplete. The table has roughly 65,000 clones, under 55% seen once.

This sequence joins TRBV30 and TRBJ2-7; D remains ambiguous. The clonotype comes from a human donor with alopecia areata. This material consisted of CD8+ T cells sorted from blood, taken at week 0. The CDR3 DNA sequence: TGTGCCTGGAGTGTACTCCCAAACGGAAGCTCCTACGAGCAGTACTTC. As protein: CAWSVLPNGSSYEQYF. The whole variable domain, remainder taken from reference TRBV30 and TRBJ2-7, is SQTIHQWPATLVQPVGSPLSLECTVEGTSNPNLYWYRQAAGRGLQLLFYSVGIGQISSEVPQNLSASRPQDRQFILSSKKLLLSDSGFYLCAWSVLPNGSSYEQYFGPGTRLTVT.